Below, 27 T cell receptor beta chains from the same sample are listed, as sequenced in a study of cytomegalovirus exposure and HLA in healthy donors. PCR involved 60 Vbeta and 13 Jbeta primers. TCRdb keeps only in-frame clones here, not all; method: immunoSEQ multiplex PCR. This table has around 190,000 clones, about 78% appearing once. The sequenced material came from PBMCs. These receptors were taken from a man aged 35-49 years in good health and CMV-seronegative.

The chain employs TRBV5-4 and TRBJ2-3, with 9 positions matching TRBD1. The V and J ends lost 2 bases and 1 base, in that order; junction bases with no gene match: 5. The CDR3 covers 16 residues. Germline values: CDR1 SGHNT, CDR2 YYREEE (reference sequence). The CDR3 DNA follows: TGTGCCAGCAGCTTCCGACAGGGGGTTGGCACAGATACGCAGTATTTT. Protein: CASSFRQGVGTDTQYF.

In its sample, this clone was seen a few times. V is TRBV20-1 and J is TRBJ2-7; D remains unclear. CDR1 and CDR2 (germline): DFQATT, SNEGSKA (reference sequence). The V end was cut by 2 bases, the J end by 2 bases, with 4 bases between. This CDR3 has 11 residues. The CDR3 DNA reads as TGCAGTGCTAGACAGACCTACGAGCAGTACTTC. Protein product: CSARQTYEQYF.

This clone was seen a handful of times. This chain connects TRBV27 to TRBJ1-6, with D perhaps TRBD1 (6 bases). The germline V gene encodes CDR1 MNHEY and CDR2 SMNVEV (reference sequence). The CDR3 consists of 16 residues. The V and J ends lost 3 bases and 7 bases respectively, with 16 bases between them. This CDR3 is CASSFLAGGLNSPLHF. The CDR3 DNA sequence: TGTGCCAGCAGTTTTCTGGCGGGGGGGCTGAATTCACCCCTCCACTTT.

This clone showed up just a few times. The gene calls are TRBV7-9 and TRBJ2-5; D is unclear. Germline V gives CDR1 SEHNR, CDR2 FQNEAQ (reference sequence). This CDR3 is built from 13 residues. V lost 0 bases, J lost 4 bases, and 6 bases lay in between. In nucleotides, the CDR3 is TGTGCCAGCAGCTTAGCCACTTCAGAGACCCAGTACTTC. It is translated as CASSLATSETQYF.

The chain carries TRBV9 and TRBJ1-6, with TRBD1 as a possible D gene (6 bases). V dropped 4 bases and J dropped 6 bases, with 14 bases sitting between them. CDR1 and CDR2 (germline): SGDLS, YYNGEE. The CDR3 consists of 15 residues. CDR3 sequence reads: CASSQGQVFNSPLHF. The CDR3 DNA sequence: TGTGCCAGCAGCCAGGGGCAGGTCTTTAATTCACCCCTCCACTTT.

The chain couples TRBV5-6 to TRBJ1-4; 11 bases map to TRBD1. The V segment lost 2 bases and the J segment 8 bases; nucleotides outside the gene matches: 5. This CDR3 is built from 15 residues. CDR1 and CDR2 (germline): SGHDT, YYEEEE. CDR3 loop: CASSFGTGGGEKLFF. The DNA of the CDR3 is TGTGCCAGCAGCTTTGGGACAGGGGGAGGAGAAAAACTGTTTTTT.

The J gene is TRBJ2-3, the V gene TRBV11-1, with 8 positions matching TRBD1. CDR3 length: 15 residues. After removal of 5 bases from V and 6 bases from J, the junction contained 10 bases not matched to a gene. Germline CDR1 reads SGHAT; CDR2 reads FQDESV (reference sequence). The CDR3 sequence is CASSTWTGFRDTQYF. The CDR3, as DNA: TGTGCCAGCAGCACCTGGACAGGGTTTCGTGATACGCAGTATTTT. The entire variable domain, with the rest obtained from reference TRBV11-1 and TRBJ2-3, is as follows: EAEVAQSPRYKITEKSQAVAFWCDPISGHATLYWYRQILGQGPELLVQFQDESVVDDSQLPKDRFSAERLKGVDSTLKIQPAELGDSAMYLCASSTWTGFRDTQYFGPGTRLTVL.

The rearrangement links TRBV7-2 to TRBJ2-7; 13 bases align to TRBD2. CDR3 length: 15 residues. Germline values: CDR1 SGHTA, CDR2 FQGNSA. J gave up 7 bases and V 5 bases, and 8 bases lay outside the gene matches. CDR3 sequence reads: CASSHRLAGGREQYF. The DNA of the CDR3 is TGTGCCAGCAGCCACAGACTAGCGGGAGGTCGGGAGCAGTACTTC.

Note on this clone: This CDR3 is also generated by other DNA sequences in the sample. The genes are TRBV19 and TRBJ1-4; 7 nucleotides line up with TRBD1. Germline trimming cut 5 bases from V and 2 bases from J; bases unmatched to any gene: 5. The CDR3 runs 15 residues. The germline V gene encodes CDR1 LNHDA and CDR2 SQIVND (reference sequence). CDR3 sequence (DNA): TGTGCCAGTAGTGTTACAGGGGTTACTAATGAAAAACTGTTTTTT. Translation: CASSVTGVTNEKLFF.

The table lists this clone with a few counts. The chain couples TRBV7-9 to TRBJ1-1; D is possibly TRBD1 (6 bases). CDR3 length: 11 amino acids. The germline V gene encodes CDR1 SEHNR and CDR2 FQNEAQ (reference sequence). V lost 11 bases and J 5 bases, leaving 12 bases between the germline ends. The CDR3: CAEEGGTEAFF. The CDR3 nucleotides read TGTGCCGAGGAGGGGGGGACTGAAGCTTTCTTT.

This sequence joins TRBV6-1 and TRBJ2-7, with 9 bases matching TRBD1. CDR1 MNHNS and CDR2 SASEGT come from the germline V gene. J lost 4 bases, V lost 6 bases, and 4 bases had no gene match. This CDR3 has 13 amino acids. DNA for the CDR3: TGTGCCAGCAGAGACAGGGGGAAGTACGAGCAGTACTTC. This encodes CASRDRGKYEQYF.

V is TRBV5-4 and J is TRBJ1-2; 7 bases line up with TRBD1. J gave up 1 base and V 2 bases, and 5 bases lay outside the gene matches. The CDR3 is 15 residues long. The germline gives CDR1 SGHNT, CDR2 YYREEE (reference sequence). The DNA of the CDR3 is TGTGCCAGCAGCTTAAACAGGGGAGATAACTATGGCTACACCTTC. Protein product: CASSLNRGDNYGYTF.

V gene TRBV9 combines with J gene TRBJ1-2; the D is unclear. V dropped 0 bases and J dropped 8 bases, with 8 bases sitting between them. The CDR3 is made up of 12 amino acids. Germline loops: CDR1 SGDLS, CDR2 YYNGEE. The CDR3 is CASSVAFGGYTF. The CDR3, as DNA: TGTGCCAGCAGCGTAGCTTTCGGGGGCTACACCTTC. Full variable domain (remainder filled in from reference TRBV9 and TRBJ1-2): DSGVTQTPKHLITATGQRVTLRCSPRSGDLSVYWYQQSLDQGLQFLIQYYNGEERAKGNILERFSAQQFPDLHSELNLSSLELGDSALYFCASSVAFGGYTFGSGTRLTVV.

The chain is built from TRBV4-1 and TRBJ2-7; TRBD1 might be the D (6 bases). Deletions cut 3 bases from V and 0 bases from J, with 9 bases between. Germline V gene lookup returns CDR1 MGHRA and CDR2 YSYEKL. CDR3 length equals 14 residues. CDR3 nucleotides: TGCGCCAGCAGCCACCGACAGGACTCCTACGAGCAGTACTTC. Translation gives CASSHRQDSYEQYF.

The chain employs TRBV5-5 and TRBJ1-4; TRBD1 might be the D (5 bases). V lost 1 base, J lost 2 bases, and 15 bases lay in between. Germline V CDR1 and CDR2: SGHKS, YYEKEE (reference sequence). This CDR3 comprises 17 residues. CDR3 nucleotides: TGTGCCAGCAGCTTGTTACAGGCCGTCGGGACTAATGAAAAACTGTTTTTT. It yields the protein CASSLLQAVGTNEKLFF.

This chain joins TRBV19 and TRBJ1-1; 12 bases are shared with TRBD1. Germline V gene data show CDR1 as LNHDA and CDR2 as SQIVND (reference sequence). V lost 6 bases to trimming and J lost 3 bases; unmatched junction nucleotides: 8. The CDR3 covers 16 residues. The CDR3 region is CASRGTGGNPDTEAFF. The CDR3 coding sequence is TGTGCCAGTAGGGGGACAGGGGGCAACCCGGACACTGAAGCTTTCTTT.

The rearrangement joins TRBV30 to TRBJ2-7, with 13 bases that match TRBD2. Germline CDR1 reads GTSNPN; CDR2 reads SVGIG (reference sequence). The length of the CDR3 is 15 residues. Germline trimming cut 4 bases from V and 7 bases from J; bases unmatched to any gene: 10. Written as DNA, the CDR3 is TGTGCCTGGACCCGCGGACTAGCGGGAGAGAGAGAGCAGTACTTC. Translation gives CAWTRGLAGEREQYF.

The rearrangement links TRBV6-5 to TRBJ1-2, with D possibly being TRBD1 (5 bases). CDR1 is MNHEY and CDR2 is SVGAGI in the germline V gene. V lost 6 bases and J lost 6, with 20 bases in between. The CDR3 has 15 residues. The CDR3 protein is CASRQGRDRGNGYTF. DNA for the CDR3: TGTGCCAGCAGGCAAGGGAGGGACCGAGGGAATGGCTACACCTTC.

The CDR3 DNA reads as TGCAGCGTCGGAGACGGACAGGGACGAGGCGAGCAGTACTTC. As protein: CSVGDGQGRGEQYF. The chain joins TRBV29-1 to TRBJ2-7; 8 bases fit TRBD1. Trimming took 6 bases from V and 6 from J; bases not matched to a gene: 13. CDR1 is SQVTM, CDR2 ANQGSEA, per germline. The CDR3 length is 14 residues.

The rearrangement joins TRBV19 to TRBJ2-2; a weak D match, TRBD2 (5 bases). Trimming took 5 bases from V and 4 from J, leaving 11 bases between them. The CDR3 covers 14 residues. From germline, CDR1 is LNHDA and CDR2 SQIVND (reference sequence). CDR3 DNA: TGTGCCAGTAGTGGGAGCGCGCTCACCGGGGAGCTGTTTTTT. Protein: CASSGSALTGELFF.

The V call is TRBV5-1, the J call TRBJ2-3; tentatively, D is TRBD2 (6 bases). Germline CDR1 is SGHRS and CDR2 is YFSETQ. Trimming stripped 4 bases from V and 8 bases from J, with 17 bases between. This CDR3 spans 14 amino acids. The CDR3 nucleotides read TGCGCCAGCAGCGGCCGGGACGGGCGGGGTACGCAGTATTTT. This codes for CASSGRDGRGTQYF.

V and J are TRBV2 and TRBJ1-2, with D possibly TRBD1 on 6 matching bases. Germline V gene lookup returns CDR1 SNHLY and CDR2 FYNNEI. V gave up 4 bases and J gave up 4 bases, with 16 bases separating them. This CDR3 has 15 residues. CDR3 region: CASSGQGNFRYGYTF. CDR3 bases: TGTGCCAGCAGTGGCCAGGGGAATTTTCGCTATGGCTACACCTTC.

The chain carries TRBV5-1 and TRBJ2-4; possible D gene TRBD1, 8 bases. Germline CDR1 reads SGHRS; CDR2 reads YFSETQ. V lost 3 bases, J lost 6 bases, and 13 bases lay in between. This CDR3 spans 14 amino acids. The CDR3 is CASSSTGEGNIQYF. In DNA, the CDR3 is TGCGCCAGCAGCTCGACAGGGGAGGGAAACATTCAGTACTTC.

The chain couples TRBV6-1 to TRBJ2-7, with 8 nucleotides matching TRBD1. Losses at the gene ends were 0 bases for V and 6 bases for J; bases not matched to a gene: 10. Germline V gene data show CDR1 as MNHNS and CDR2 as SASEGT. This CDR3 comprises 16 residues. The chain's CDR3 is CASSEALRQGLAEQYF. The CDR3 coding sequence is TGTGCCAGCAGTGAAGCGCTTCGACAGGGGTTAGCCGAGCAGTACTTC.

V usage is TRBV4-2 and J usage is TRBJ2-7; 9 bases line up with TRBD2. V lost 0 bases and J lost 3; bases outside the gene matches: 9. CDR1 is LGHNA and CDR2 is YNFKEQ in the germline V gene. CDR3 size: 17 residues. The CDR3 DNA reads TGTGCCAGCAGCCAAGAATGTGAGCGGGAGGACCTCTACGAGCAGTACTTC. It codes for CASSQECEREDLYEQYF.

The rearrangement joins TRBV5-6 to TRBJ1-6; D possibly corresponds to TRBD1 (5 bases). Germline V gene sequence: CDR1 SGHDT, CDR2 YYEEEE. The CDR3 consists of 16 residues. Trimming removed 0 bases from V and 8 bases from J, with 15 bases in between. The CDR3 DNA reads TGTGCCAGCAGCTTGGACGCAGGGAACGAGGATTCACCCCTCCACTTT. Its protein is CASSLDAGNEDSPLHF.

This clone was observed a few times. The V gene is TRBV7-9, the J gene TRBJ2-7; 8 bases are a match to TRBD1. The CDR3 extends over 15 amino acids. In germline, CDR1 is SEHNR, CDR2 FQNEAQ (reference sequence). Trimming cost V 1 base and J 5 bases; bases outside gene matches: 7. DNA for the CDR3: TGTGCCAGCAGCTTAGAAGGCAGGGGGCGGGACGAGCAGTACTTC. Translating it yields CASSLEGRGRDEQYF.